The sequence of this TCR beta chain was determined in a study of T cell responses to AZD1222 COVID-19 vaccine. V lost 2 bases to trimming and J lost 0 bases, with 9 bases between them. Per the germline V gene, CDR1 is SGDLS and CDR2 is YYNGEE. This CDR3 region has 15 residues. TCRdb's copy holds only in-frame clones and misses some; the assay was immunoSEQ multiplex PCR. The repertoire holds approximately 160,000 clones, with about 92% as singletons. Second-dose intervals of approximately 4 or approximately 12 weeks were pooled. Study conclusions and caveats: Repertoires were sampled only after the peak T cell response. Baseline antibody screening turned up just six seropositive AZD1222 recipients.

A note on this clone: Its antigen is not known.

Sequencing was performed on peripheral blood, taken 28 days after the second AZD1222 dose. This clonotype was obtained from an adult who received the AZD1222 COVID-19 vaccine. The genes are TRBV9 and TRBJ1-3; D is unclear. The CDR3 loop reads CASSVGRTSGNTIYF. The CDR3 DNA reads as TGTGCCAGCAGCGTCGGACGGACCTCTGGAAACACCATATATTTT.